This T cell receptor beta chain was documented in a study of T cell repertoires in cytomegalovirus infection. Study-wide background: Evidence of both CMV infection and a matching HLA type came from public TCR beta signatures. General study findings and limits: It was HLA-C-restricted CMV-specific TCR beta clonotypes that dominated the response ex vivo. Identification of carriers of CMV plus the relevant HLA was performed using cumulative public TCR beta family frequency.

This CDR3 spans 16 amino acids. The ends were cut back, 0 bases at V and 4 bases at J, with 12 bases in the middle. CDR1 and CDR2 (germline): SGHTA, FQGNSA. One entry per CDR3 protein, called by TCRdb with MiXCR from the reads. The table records approximately 190,000 distinct CDR3 sequences, roughly 9.8% of them present only once. This clonotype was detected ten times or more. What it binds is unknown. Sequencing used PBMCs. This rearrangement joins TRBV7-2 to TRBJ2-2; tentatively, D is TRBD1 (6 bases). This receptor was identified in a human donor in good health (CMV status not recorded). Some clones in this sample may be carry-over from other donors' samples. The CDR3 sequence: CASSLAPGVITGELFF. CDR3 bases: TGTGCCAGCAGCTTAGCCCCAGGGGTTATCACCGGGGAGCTGTTTTTT. The whole variable domain, remainder taken from reference TRBV7-2 and TRBJ2-2, is GAGVSQSPSNKVTEKGKDVELRCDPISGHTALYWYRQSLGQGLEFLIYFQGNSAPDKSGLPSDRFSAERTGGSVSTLTIQRTQQEDSAVYLCASSLAPGVITGELFFGEGSRLTVL.